This T cell receptor (beta chain) was found in a study of blood T cell repertoires in COVID-19. V was trimmed by 6 bases and J by 8 bases, leaving 16 bases between them. The CDR3 contains 13 residues. TCRdb's copy holds only in-frame clones and misses some; the assay was immunoSEQ multiplex PCR. Of approximately 200,000 clones listed, about 86% are singletons. Source material: PBMCs or T cells enriched from blood (not recorded which). This rearrangement joins TRBV12-3 or TRBV12-4 to TRBJ1-2, with D uncertain. The sequence derives from a woman aged 40 to 50 with acute COVID-19. CDR3 coding DNA: TGTGCCAGCAGGTCCCAGACAACCTGGGGCTACACCTTC. Amino acid sequence: CASRSQTTWGYTF.